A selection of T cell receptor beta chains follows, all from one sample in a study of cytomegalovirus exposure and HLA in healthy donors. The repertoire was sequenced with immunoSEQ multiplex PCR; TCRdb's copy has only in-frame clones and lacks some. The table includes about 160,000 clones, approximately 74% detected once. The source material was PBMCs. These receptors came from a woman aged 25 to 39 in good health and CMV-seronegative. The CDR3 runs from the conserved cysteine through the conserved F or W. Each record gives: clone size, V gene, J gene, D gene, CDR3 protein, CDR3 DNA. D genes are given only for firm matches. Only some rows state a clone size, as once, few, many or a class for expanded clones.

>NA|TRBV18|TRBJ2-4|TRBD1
CASSPDRGNIQYF
TGTGCCAGCTCACCGGACAGGGGTAACATTCAGTACTTC
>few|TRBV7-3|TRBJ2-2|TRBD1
CASSPQGQGNAGELFF
TGTGCCAGCAGCCCGCAGGGACAGGGTAACGCCGGGGAGCTGTTTTTT
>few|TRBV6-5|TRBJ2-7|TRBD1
CATYGQGFHEQYF
TGTGCCACCTATGGACAGGGGTTCCACGAGCAGTACTTC
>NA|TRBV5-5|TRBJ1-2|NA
CASSFWGEDGYTF
TGTGCCAGCAGCTTCTGGGGGGAGGATGGCTACACCTTC
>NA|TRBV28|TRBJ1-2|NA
CASSLGGALGYTF
TGTGCCAGCAGTTTGGGGGGGGCTTTAGGCTACACCTTC
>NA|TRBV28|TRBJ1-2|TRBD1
CAVGQGSYGYTF
TGTGCAGTCGGACAGGGATCCTATGGCTACACCTTC
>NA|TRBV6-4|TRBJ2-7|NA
CASSDYLFRTVHEQYF
TGTGCCAGCAGTGACTATCTATTTCGGACAGTTCACGAGCAGTACTTC
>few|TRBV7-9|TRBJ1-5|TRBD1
CASSFGTGSNQPQHF
TGTGCCAGCAGCTTCGGGACAGGGAGCAATCAGCCCCAGCATTTT
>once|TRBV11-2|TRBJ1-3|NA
CASSLNSYSGNTIYF
TGTGCCAGCAGCTTAAACAGCTACTCTGGAAACACCATATATTTT
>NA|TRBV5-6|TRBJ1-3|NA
CASSLMARGNTIYF
TGTGCCAGCAGCTTGATGGCCCGAGGAAACACCATATATTTT
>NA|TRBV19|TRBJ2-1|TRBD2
CASSLRGSGSNNEQFF
TGTGCCAGTAGTCTCCGAGGTAGCGGGAGTAACAATGAGCAGTTCTTC
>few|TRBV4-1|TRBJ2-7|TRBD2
CASSQVLAGGDEQYF
TGCGCCAGCAGCCAAGTCCTTGCGGGGGGGGACGAGCAGTACTTC
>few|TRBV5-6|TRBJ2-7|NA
CASSATYEQYF
TGTGCCAGCAGCGCGACCTACGAGCAGTACTTC
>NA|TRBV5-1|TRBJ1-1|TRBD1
CASSWGQGAFINTEAFF
TGCGCCAGCAGCTGGGGACAGGGGGCGTTTATAAACACTGAAGCTTTCTTT
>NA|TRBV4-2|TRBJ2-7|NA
CASSQDSVYEQYF
TGTGCCAGCAGCCAAGACAGCGTCTACGAGCAGTACTTC
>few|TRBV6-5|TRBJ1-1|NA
CASSYTRTASEAFF
TGTGCCAGCAGTTACACTCGGACAGCCTCTGAAGCTTTCTTT
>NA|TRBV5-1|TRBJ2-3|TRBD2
CASSLLAGEGNTQYF
TGCGCCAGCAGCTTGCTAGCGGGAGAGGGAAATACGCAGTATTTT
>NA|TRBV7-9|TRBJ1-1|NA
CASSLQGGWVEAFF
TGTGCCAGCAGCTTGCAAGGGGGTTGGGTTGAAGCTTTCTTT
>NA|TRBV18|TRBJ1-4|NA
CASSPVSTGRLEKLFF
TGTGCCAGCTCCCCGGTTTCAACAGGAAGGTTGGAAAAACTGTTTTTT
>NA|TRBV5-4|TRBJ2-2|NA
CASSPQNTGELFF
TGTGCCAGCAGCCCACAGAACACCGGGGAGCTGTTTTTT
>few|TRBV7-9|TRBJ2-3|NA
CASSPKYKFRDTQYF
TGTGCCAGCAGCCCAAAGTATAAATTCAGAGATACGCAGTATTTT
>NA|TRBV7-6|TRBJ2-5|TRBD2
CASSLSPGTTGETQYF
TGTGCCAGCAGCCTATCCCCCGGGACTACGGGAGAAACCCAGTACTTC
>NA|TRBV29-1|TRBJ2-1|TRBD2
CSVGPAGGYNEQFF
TGCAGCGTTGGACCGGCGGGAGGTTACAATGAGCAGTTCTTC
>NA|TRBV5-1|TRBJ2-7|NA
CASSIPRGYEQYF
TGCGCCAGCAGCATCCCAAGGGGCTACGAGCAGTACTTC
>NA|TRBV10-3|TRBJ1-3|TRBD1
CAISVSQTGQGGLEAGNTIYF
TGTGCCATCAGTGTGTCCCAAACGGGACAGGGAGGGCTGGAGGCTGGAAACACCATATATTTT
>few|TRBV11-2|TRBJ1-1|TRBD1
CASSMGTGGITEAFF
TGTGCCAGCAGCATGGGGACAGGGGGCATCACTGAAGCTTTCTTT
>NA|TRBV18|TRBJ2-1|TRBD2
CASSPDLAGRKTTRGYEQFF
TGTGCCAGCTCACCAGATCTAGCGGGTCGAAAAACCACGAGAGGGTATGAGCAGTTCTTC
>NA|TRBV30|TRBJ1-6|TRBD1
CACPPGQEHSPLHF
TGTGCCTGCCCTCCGGGACAGGAGCATTCACCCCTCCACTTT
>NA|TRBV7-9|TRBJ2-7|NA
CASSRRDTIYEQYF
TGTGCCAGCAGCCGACGGGACACCATATACGAGCAGTACTTC
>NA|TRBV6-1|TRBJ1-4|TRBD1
CASSDRGLDEKLFF
TGTGCCAGCAGTGACAGGGGGTTGGATGAAAAACTGTTTTTT
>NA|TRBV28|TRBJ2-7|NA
CASSLSGPEQYF
TGTGCCAGCAGTTTATCAGGGCCCGAGCAGTACTTC
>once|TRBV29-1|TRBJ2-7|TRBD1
CSVEGQGVAYEQYF
TGCAGCGTTGAGGGACAGGGGGTCGCCTACGAGCAGTACTTC
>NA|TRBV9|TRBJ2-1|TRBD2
CASSGGLAGLYNEQFF
TGTGCCAGCAGCGGGGGACTAGCGGGACTTTACAATGAGCAGTTCTTC
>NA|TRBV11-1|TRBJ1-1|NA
CASSFRANTEAFF
TGTGCCAGCAGCTTCAGGGCGAACACTGAAGCTTTCTTT
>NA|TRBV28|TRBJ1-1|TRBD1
CASSSQGAPTEAFF
TGTGCCAGCAGTTCTCAGGGGGCGCCCACTGAAGCTTTCTTT
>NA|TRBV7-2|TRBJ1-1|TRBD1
CASSLEQGAPTEAFF
TGTGCCAGCAGCTTAGAACAGGGGGCGCCGACTGAAGCTTTCTTT
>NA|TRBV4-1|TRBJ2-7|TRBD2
CASSPGLAGYEQYF
TGCGCCAGCAGCCCCGGACTAGCGGGCTACGAGCAGTACTTC
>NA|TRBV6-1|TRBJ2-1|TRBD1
CASSSGDRNYNEQFF
TGTGCCAGCAGTTCCGGGGACAGAAACTACAATGAGCAGTTCTTC
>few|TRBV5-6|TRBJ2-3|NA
CASSPWTDTDTQYF
TGTGCCAGCAGCCCTTGGACAGACACAGATACGCAGTATTTT
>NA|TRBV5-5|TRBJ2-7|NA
CASSLVGSYEQYF
TGTGCCAGCAGCTTGGTGGGCAGCTACGAGCAGTACTTC
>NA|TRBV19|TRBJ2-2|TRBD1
CASRPKQGVAGELFF
TGTGCCAGTAGGCCCAAGCAGGGGGTAGCCGGGGAGCTGTTTTTT
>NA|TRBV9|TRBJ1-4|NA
CASSVMSKNNEKLFF
TGTGCCAGCAGCGTAATGTCAAAAAATAATGAAAAACTGTTTTTT
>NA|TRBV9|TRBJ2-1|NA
CASSVAGSNEQFF
TGTGCCAGCAGCGTGGCCGGGTCGAATGAGCAGTTCTTC
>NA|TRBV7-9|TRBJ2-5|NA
CASSLPREETQYF
TGTGCCAGCAGCCTCCCCCGGGAGGAGACCCAGTACTTC
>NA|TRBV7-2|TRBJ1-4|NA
CASSRGNEKLFF
TGTGCCAGCAGCAGGGGTAATGAAAAACTGTTTTTT
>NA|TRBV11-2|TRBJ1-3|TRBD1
CASSSHTGGGNTIYF
TGTGCCAGCAGCTCCCATACAGGGGGCGGAAACACCATATATTTT
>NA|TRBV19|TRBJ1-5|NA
CASSIEAGSGNQPQHF
TGTGCCAGTAGTATCGAGGCAGGGTCTGGCAATCAGCCCCAGCATTTT
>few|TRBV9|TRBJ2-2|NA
CASSLRYTGELFF
TGTGCCAGCAGCTTGCGCTACACCGGGGAGCTGTTTTTT
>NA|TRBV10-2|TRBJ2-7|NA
CASSDPRSASEGYEQYF
TGCGCCAGCAGTGACCCTAGATCGGCTAGCGAGGGCTACGAGCAGTACTTC
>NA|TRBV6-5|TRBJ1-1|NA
CASSYMTVGYTEAFF
TGTGCCAGCAGTTACATGACAGTTGGCTACACTGAAGCTTTCTTT
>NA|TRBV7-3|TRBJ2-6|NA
CASSPTRGGANVLTF
TGTGCCAGCAGCCCCACCCGGGGGGGGGCCAACGTCCTGACTTTC
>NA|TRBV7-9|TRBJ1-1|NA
CASSLGQMNTEAFF
TGTGCCAGCAGCTTAGGGCAGATGAACACTGAAGCTTTCTTT
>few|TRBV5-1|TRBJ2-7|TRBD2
CASQETSGIYEQYF
TGCGCCAGCCAGGAGACTAGCGGGATCTACGAGCAGTACTTC
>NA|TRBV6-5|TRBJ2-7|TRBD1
CASSLTGVPYEQYF
TGTGCCAGCAGTCTTACAGGGGTCCCCTACGAGCAGTACTTC
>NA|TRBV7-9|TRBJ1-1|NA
CASSLRTVLNTEAFF
TGTGCCAGCAGCTTACGGACAGTCCTGAACACTGAAGCTTTCTTT